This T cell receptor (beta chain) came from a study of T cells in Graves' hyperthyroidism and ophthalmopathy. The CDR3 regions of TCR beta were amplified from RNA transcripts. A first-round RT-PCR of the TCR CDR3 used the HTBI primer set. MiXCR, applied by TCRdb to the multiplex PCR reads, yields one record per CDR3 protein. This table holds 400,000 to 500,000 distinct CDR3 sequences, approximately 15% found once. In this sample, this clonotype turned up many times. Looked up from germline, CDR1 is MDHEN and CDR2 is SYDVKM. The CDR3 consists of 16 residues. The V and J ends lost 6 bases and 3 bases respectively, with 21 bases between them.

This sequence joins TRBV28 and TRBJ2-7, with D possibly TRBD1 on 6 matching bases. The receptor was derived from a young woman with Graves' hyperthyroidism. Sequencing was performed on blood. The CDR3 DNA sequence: TGTGCCAGCAGACTAACAGGGAAGCTAGTGGGCTACGAGCAGTACTTC. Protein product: CASRLTGKLVGYEQYF.